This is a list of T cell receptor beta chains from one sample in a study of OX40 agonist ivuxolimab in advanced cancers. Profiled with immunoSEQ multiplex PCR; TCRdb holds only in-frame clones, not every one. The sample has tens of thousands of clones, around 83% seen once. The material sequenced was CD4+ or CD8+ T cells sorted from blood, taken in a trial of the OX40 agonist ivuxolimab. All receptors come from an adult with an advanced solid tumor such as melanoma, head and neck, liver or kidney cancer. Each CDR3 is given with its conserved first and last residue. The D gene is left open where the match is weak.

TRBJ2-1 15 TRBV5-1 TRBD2 CASSLDSGVYNEQFF
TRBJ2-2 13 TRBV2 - CASSGQATGELFF
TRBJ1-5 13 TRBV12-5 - CASGFGVRQPQHF
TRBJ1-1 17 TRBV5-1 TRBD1 CASSLDTGGQLNTEAFF
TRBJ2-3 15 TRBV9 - CASSHREGGGDTQYF
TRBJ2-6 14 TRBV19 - CASISRSGANVLTF
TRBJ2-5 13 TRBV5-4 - CASSPSYRETQYF
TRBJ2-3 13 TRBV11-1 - CASSFGTADTQYF
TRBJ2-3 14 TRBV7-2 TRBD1 CASSIDRGKDTQYF
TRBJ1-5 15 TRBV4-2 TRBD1 CASSQSPGGWQPQHF
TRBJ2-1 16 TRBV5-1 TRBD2 CASSLVAGGLYNEQFF
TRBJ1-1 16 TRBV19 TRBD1 CASSPRSRTGSSEAFF
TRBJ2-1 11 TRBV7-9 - CASSLINEQFF
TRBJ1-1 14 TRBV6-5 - CASTVGRSVTEAFF
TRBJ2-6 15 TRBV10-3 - CAIRGGASGANVLTF
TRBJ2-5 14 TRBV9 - CASSVDRNQETQYF
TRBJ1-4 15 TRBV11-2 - CASSPTGTQNEKLFF
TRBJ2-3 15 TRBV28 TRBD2 CASTRGGQATDTQYF
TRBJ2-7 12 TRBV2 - CASSELANIGYF
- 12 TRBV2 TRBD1 CAGRDRGDEQYF
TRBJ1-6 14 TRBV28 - CASSKGGTNSPLHF
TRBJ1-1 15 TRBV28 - CASSLSGVWNTEAFF
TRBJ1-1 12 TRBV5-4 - CASSLGLTEAFF
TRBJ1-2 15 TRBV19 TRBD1 CASRLDRDGNYGYTF
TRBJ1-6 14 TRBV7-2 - CASSISAALSPLHF
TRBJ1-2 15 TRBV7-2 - CASSLEREWDYGYTF
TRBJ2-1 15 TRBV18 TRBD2 CASNPGGGSYNEQFF
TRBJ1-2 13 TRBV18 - CASSPSGDYGYTF
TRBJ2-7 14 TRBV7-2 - CASSLDRGAWEQYF
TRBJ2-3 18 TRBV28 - CASSPPTFFRVGADTQYF
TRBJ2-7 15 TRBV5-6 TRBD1 CASSSTGTGNYEQYF
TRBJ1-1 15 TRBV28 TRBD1 CASSPRGQGYTEAFF
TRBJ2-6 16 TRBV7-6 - CASSLGGSSGANVLTF
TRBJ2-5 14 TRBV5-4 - CASTPRGGQETQYF
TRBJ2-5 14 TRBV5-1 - CASSITGHQETQYF
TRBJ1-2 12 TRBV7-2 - CASSLAGYGYTF
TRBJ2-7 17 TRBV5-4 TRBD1 CASSLSILRDRGPEQYF
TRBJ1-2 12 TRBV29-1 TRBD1 CSVDRDRGGYTF
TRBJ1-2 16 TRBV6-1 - CASSERLGPKMGGYTF
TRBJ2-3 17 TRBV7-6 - CASSLTLGGRTTDTQYF
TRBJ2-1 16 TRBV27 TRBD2 CASSLGLAGGSNEQFF
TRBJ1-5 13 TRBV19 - CASSTGAGQPQHF
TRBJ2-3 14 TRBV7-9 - CASSQQLSTDTQYF
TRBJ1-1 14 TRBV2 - CASSERQQNTEAFF
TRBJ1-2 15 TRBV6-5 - CASSYSYRDPRGYTF
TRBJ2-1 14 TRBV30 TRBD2 CAWSVSGRGGVQFF
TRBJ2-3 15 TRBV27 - CASTIGTRSTDTQYF
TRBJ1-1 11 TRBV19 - CASSVTAEAFF
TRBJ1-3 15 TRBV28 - CASSQGQPSGNTIYF
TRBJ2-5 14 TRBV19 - CASSIAGSGATQYF
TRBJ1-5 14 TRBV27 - CASSLGWSNQPQHF
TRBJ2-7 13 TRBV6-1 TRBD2 CASTEGLAGKQYF
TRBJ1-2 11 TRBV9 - CASSGYYGYTF
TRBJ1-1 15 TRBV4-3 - CASSQDPSLRAEAFF
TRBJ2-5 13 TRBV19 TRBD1 CASNRGRQETQYF
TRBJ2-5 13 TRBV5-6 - CASSLRNGETQYF